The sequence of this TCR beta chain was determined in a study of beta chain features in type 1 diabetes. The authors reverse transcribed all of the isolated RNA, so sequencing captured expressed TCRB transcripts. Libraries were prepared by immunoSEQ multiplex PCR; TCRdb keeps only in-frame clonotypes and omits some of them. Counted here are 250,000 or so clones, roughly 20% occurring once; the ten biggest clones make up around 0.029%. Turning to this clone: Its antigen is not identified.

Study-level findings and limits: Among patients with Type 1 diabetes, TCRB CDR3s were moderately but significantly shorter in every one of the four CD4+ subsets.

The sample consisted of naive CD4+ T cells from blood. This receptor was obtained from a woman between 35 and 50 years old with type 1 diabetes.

In DNA form, the CDR3 reads TGTGCCAGCAGTTTTCGGCAGGGGAGAGAGACCCAGTACTTC. The encoded protein is CASSFRQGRETQYF. This rearrangement joins TRBV27 to TRBJ2-5; tentatively, D is TRBD1 (6 bases). Germline V gene lookup returns CDR1 MNHEY and CDR2 SMNVEV (reference sequence). V lost 3 bases and J 4 bases, leaving 12 bases between the germline ends. The CDR3 extends over 14 amino acids.